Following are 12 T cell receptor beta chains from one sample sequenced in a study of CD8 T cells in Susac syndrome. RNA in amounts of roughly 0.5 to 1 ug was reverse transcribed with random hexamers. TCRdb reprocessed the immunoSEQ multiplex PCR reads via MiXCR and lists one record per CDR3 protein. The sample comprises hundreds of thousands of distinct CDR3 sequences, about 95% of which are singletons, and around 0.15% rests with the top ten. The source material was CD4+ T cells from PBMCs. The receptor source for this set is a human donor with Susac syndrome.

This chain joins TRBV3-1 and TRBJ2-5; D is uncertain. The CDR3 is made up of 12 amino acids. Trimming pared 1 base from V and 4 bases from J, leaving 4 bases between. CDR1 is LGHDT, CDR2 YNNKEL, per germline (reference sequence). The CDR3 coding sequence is TGTGCCAGCAGCCAAGGCCCAGAGACCCAGTACTTC. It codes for CASSQGPETQYF.

The CDR3 protein is CASSLRTAGNTIYF. The CDR3 DNA follows: TGTGCCAGCAGCTTAAGGACGGCTGGAAACACCATATATTTT. The chain links TRBV5-6 to TRBJ1-3; D remains unclear. CDR1 is SGHDT and CDR2 is YYEEEE in the germline V gene. The CDR3 consists of 14 residues. V lost 2 bases and J 2 bases, leaving 8 bases between the germline ends.

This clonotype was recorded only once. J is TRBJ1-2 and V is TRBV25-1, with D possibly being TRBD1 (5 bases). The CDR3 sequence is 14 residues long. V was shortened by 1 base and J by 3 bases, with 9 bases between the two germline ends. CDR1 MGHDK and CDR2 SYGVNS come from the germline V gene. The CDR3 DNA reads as TGTGCCAGCAGTGAATCCGGGGGAGACTATGGCTACACCTTC. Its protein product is CASSESGGDYGYTF.

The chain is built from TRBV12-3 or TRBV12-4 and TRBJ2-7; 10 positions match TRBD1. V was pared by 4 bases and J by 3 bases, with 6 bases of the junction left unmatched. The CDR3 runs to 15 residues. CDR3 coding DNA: TGTGCCAGCAGTTCCCCGGGACAGGGGAACTACGAGCAGTACTTC. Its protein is CASSSPGQGNYEQYF.

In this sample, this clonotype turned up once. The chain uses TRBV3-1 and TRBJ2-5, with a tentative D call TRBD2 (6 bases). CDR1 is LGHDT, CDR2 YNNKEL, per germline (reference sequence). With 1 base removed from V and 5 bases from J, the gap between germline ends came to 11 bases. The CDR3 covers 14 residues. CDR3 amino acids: CASSQGPGEETQYF. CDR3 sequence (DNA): TGTGCCAGCAGCCAAGGTCCGGGGGAGGAGACCCAGTACTTC.

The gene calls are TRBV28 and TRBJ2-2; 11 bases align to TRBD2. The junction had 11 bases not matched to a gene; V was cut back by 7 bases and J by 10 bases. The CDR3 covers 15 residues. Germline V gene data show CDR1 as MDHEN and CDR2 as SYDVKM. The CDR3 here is CASTSPLAGGVELFF. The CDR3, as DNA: TGTGCCAGCACCTCTCCCCTAGCGGGGGGTGTGGAGCTGTTTTTT. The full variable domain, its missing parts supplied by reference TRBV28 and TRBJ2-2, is DVKVTQSSRYLVKRTGEKVFLECVQDMDHENMFWYRQDPGLGLRLIYFSYDVKMKEKGDIPEGYSVSREKKERFSLILESASTNQTSMYLCASTSPLAGGVELFFGEGSRLTVL.

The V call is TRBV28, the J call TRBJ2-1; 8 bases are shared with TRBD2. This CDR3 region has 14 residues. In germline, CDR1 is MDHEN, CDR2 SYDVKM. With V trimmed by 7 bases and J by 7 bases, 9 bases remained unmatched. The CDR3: CASTSGGLGNEQFF. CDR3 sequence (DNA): TGTGCCAGCACTTCGGGGGGGCTGGGGAATGAGCAGTTCTTC. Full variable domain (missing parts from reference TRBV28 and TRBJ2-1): DVKVTQSSRYLVKRTGEKVFLECVQDMDHENMFWYRQDPGLGLRLIYFSYDVKMKEKGDIPEGYSVSREKKERFSLILESASTNQTSMYLCASTSGGLGNEQFFGPGTRLTVL.

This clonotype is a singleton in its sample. This CDR3 is CASSKGPRTGTDTQYF. The CDR3 DNA sequence: TGCGCCAGCAGCAAGGGACCGAGAACAGGCACAGATACGCAGTATTTT. J is TRBJ2-3 and V is TRBV5-1, with D perhaps given as TRBD1 or TRBD2 (5 bases each). This CDR3 has 16 amino acids. With 4 bases removed from V and 1 base from J, the gap between germline ends came to 16 bases. Germline values: CDR1 SGHRS, CDR2 YFSETQ.

CDR3 amino acids: CASRWLAEETQYF. The CDR3, as DNA: TGTGCCAGCAGGTGGCTAGCGGAAGAGACCCAGTACTTC. This chain links TRBV2 with TRBJ2-5, with 7 bases matching TRBD2. Per the germline V gene, CDR1 is SNHLY and CDR2 is FYNNEI. The J segment lost 3 bases and the V segment lost 6 bases, leaving 4 bases of the junction unmatched. The CDR3 has 13 amino acids. Full variable domain (rest looked up from reference TRBV2 and TRBJ2-5): EPEVTQTPSHQVTQMGQEVILRCVPISNHLYFYWYRQILGQKVEFLVSFYNNEISEKSEIFDDQFSVERPDGSNFTLKIRSTKLEDSAMYFCASRWLAEETQYFGPGTRLLVL.

CDR3 in amino acids: CSARGTGELFF. The CDR3 nucleotides read TGCAGTGCTAGGGGGACCGGGGAGCTGTTTTTT. The chain combines TRBV20-1 with TRBJ2-2; D is uncertain. Trimming took off 3 bases at V and 5 bases at J, with 4 bases between the two ends. CDR1 and CDR2 from the germline V gene are DFQATT and SNEGSKA (reference sequence). The CDR3 loop spans 11 amino acids.

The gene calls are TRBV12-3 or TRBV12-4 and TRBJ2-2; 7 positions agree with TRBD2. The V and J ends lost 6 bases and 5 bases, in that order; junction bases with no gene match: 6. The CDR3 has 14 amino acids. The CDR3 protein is CASRRGGGTGELFF. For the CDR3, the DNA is TGTGCCAGCAGACGCGGCGGGGGAACCGGGGAGCTGTTTTTT.

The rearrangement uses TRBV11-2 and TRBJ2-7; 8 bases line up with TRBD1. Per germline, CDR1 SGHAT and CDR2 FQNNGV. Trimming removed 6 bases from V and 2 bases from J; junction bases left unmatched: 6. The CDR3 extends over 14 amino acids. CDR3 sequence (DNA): TGTGCCAGCAGTCCTGGACAGGGCCCCTACGAGCAGTACTTC. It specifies CASSPGQGPYEQYF.